This T cell receptor (beta chain) was sequenced in a study of OX40 agonist ivuxolimab in advanced cancers. Background on the whole study: The costimulatory receptor OX40 (CD134) was targeted by ivuxolimab, a fully human IgG2 agonistic monoclonal antibody. The dose-escalation cohort was almost 85% male with a mean age of about 60 years, ranging from roughly 20 to 80. Among the 50 to 55 dose-escalation patients, some 20 had hepatocellular carcinoma, 15 melanoma, 9 renal cell carcinoma and 9 head and neck cancer. The paper describes the monotherapy dose-escalation part (N = 52 patients) of the phase I trial of ivuxolimab. Patients were allowed to have had prior anti-PD-1, anti-PD-L1 or anti-CTLA-4 therapy, and about 40% of the dose-escalation patients had been treated with checkpoint inhibitors. Three dose-escalation patients achieved partial responses, one with hepatocellular carcinoma and two with cutaneous melanoma. Intravenous ivuxolimab was administered to patients every 2 weeks at six dose levels: 0.01, 0.1, 0.3, 1.5, 3 and 10 mg/kg. The purpose of peripheral TCRbeta sequencing was to test whether ivuxolimab changed TCR sequence diversity and led to clonal T-cell expansion.

Genomic DNA was isolated from the sorted cells so that the TCRbeta CDR3 region could be sequenced. The immunoSEQ Assay was used for sequencing of TCRbeta CDR3 regions. Imported from immuneACCESS, the table was reduced by TCRdb to in-frame sequences with V and J called. These copies leave out some clones; in studies compared against another copy, an unresolved V gene accounts for under half, and the cause of the remainder is not known. This sample comprises more than 40,000 clones, about nine tenths of them detected only once. The top ten clones comprise around 3.3% of the sample. The trial excluded patients who had a history of autoimmune disease or were on systemic immunosuppression. Peripheral blood for TCR sequencing was collected from all dose cohorts at baseline, on cycle 4 day 1, and on cycle 7 day 1. The samples were taken from a phase I, first-in-human, multicenter, open-label dose-escalation trial of ivuxolimab. The trial enrolled adults with locally advanced or metastatic head and neck squamous cell, hepatocellular, melanoma or renal cell carcinoma. Before TCR sequencing, CD4+ and CD8+ T cells were separately sorted from peripheral blood.

Broader findings and caveats from the paper: After ivuxolimab, CD8+ T cells had more expanded clones than CD4+ T cells on average. In partial responders in the 0.1-3.0 mg/kg groups, normalized peripheral clonal expansion was found to be among the lowest, especially among CD8+ T cells. At doses of 0.1 to 3.0 mg/kg, clonal expansion of both CD4+ and CD8+ blood T cells was observed from baseline to week 6. The antigen specificity of the peripheral T cells that underwent clonal expansion was not determined. Low levels of normalized T-cell clonal expansion were also shown by some nonresponding patients.

Comments on this clone: Its antigen is still unknown. Base qualities are missing; no much larger clone stands one base away.

From cysteine to phenylalanine, the CDR3 is 16 amino acids long. Left in the record is the CDR3 DNA by itself, 48 bases read in frame from the first base. V lost 5 bases and J lost 8 bases, and the count of bases not matched to a germline gene is 12. Sequences MDHEN (CDR1) and SYDVKM (CDR2) are obtained from the germline V gene. The sample here was CD4+ or CD8+ T cells sorted from blood, taken in a trial of the OX40 agonist ivuxolimab. This sequence uses TRBV28 and TRBJ2-1; 10 bases in between match TRBD2. The TCR originated in an adult with an advanced solid tumor such as melanoma, head and neck, liver or kidney cancer. CDR3 region: CASSLPQAGGPDEQFF. The sequence in DNA is TGTGCCAGCAGTCTCCCCCAAGCGGGAGGGCCCGATGAGCAGTTCTTC.